A single sample is the source of the 23 T cell receptor beta chains below, sequenced in a study of shared clonotypes between healthy human individuals. Assay used: immunoSEQ multiplex PCR; TCRdb lists only in-frame clones, some missing. In the table there are roughly 2.5 million clones, 85% to 95% of which are singletons. The sequenced sample consisted of naive CD4+ T cells sorted from blood. The subset denotes: CD45RA+ positively selected. The receptors were gathered from a man between 18 and 35 years old in good health.

V and J are TRBV9 and TRBJ2-1; TRBD2 aligns across 13 bases. In germline, CDR1 is SGDLS, CDR2 YYNGEE. The CDR3 covers 16 residues. V trimming: 4 bases; J trimming: 8 bases; junction bases outside the gene matches: 9. The CDR3 is CASSSGGLAGRDEQFF. The CDR3 DNA is TGTGCCAGCAGCTCTGGGGGACTAGCGGGACGGGATGAGCAGTTCTTC.

The chain is built from TRBV9 and TRBJ1-2; no reliable D call. CDR1 is SGDLS and CDR2 is YYNGEE in the germline V gene. This CDR3 region has 13 residues. The ends were cut back, 3 bases at V and 4 bases at J, with 10 bases in the middle. This CDR3 is CASSETGVYGYTF. In DNA form, the CDR3 reads TGTGCCAGCAGCGAGACGGGAGTCTATGGCTACACCTTC.

The chain recombines TRBV28 with TRBJ1-2; no reliable D call. CDR1 is MDHEN, CDR2 SYDVKM, per germline. The CDR3 is made up of 14 amino acids. V lost 3 bases, J lost 1 base, and 9 bases lay in between. The CDR3 here is CASSFEDGNYGYTF. CDR3 in DNA: TGTGCCAGCAGTTTTGAGGACGGTAACTATGGCTACACCTTC.

This clone is a singleton in its sample. The chain couples TRBV6-5 to TRBJ2-2; D gene unclear. Germline CDR1 MNHEY, CDR2 SVGAGI. Trimming took off 4 bases at V and 1 base at J, with 7 bases between the two ends. The CDR3 extends over 14 amino acids. CDR3 in amino acids: CASSFVGNTGELFF. The CDR3 DNA reads TGTGCCAGCAGTTTTGTGGGGAACACCGGGGAGCTGTTTTTT.

This chain uses TRBV5-6 with TRBJ2-3; maybe TRBD2 (6 bases). CDR1 is SGHDT and CDR2 is YYEEEE in the germline V gene. V dropped 0 bases and J dropped 0 bases, with 8 bases sitting between them. This CDR3 contains 15 residues. In DNA, the CDR3 is TGTGCCAGCAGCTTGGCGGGAGCTAGCACAGATACGCAGTATTTT. Amino acid sequence: CASSLAGASTDTQYF.

The gene calls are TRBV7-9 and TRBJ2-5; D ambiguous. Between the trimmed V and J ends, which lost 2 bases and 1 base, there was a span of 8 bases. The germline V gene encodes CDR1 SEHNR and CDR2 FQNEAQ (reference sequence). This CDR3 has 14 amino acids. CDR3: CASSLSGSQETQYF. CDR3 sequence (DNA): TGTGCCAGCAGCTTATCTGGCAGCCAAGAGACCCAGTACTTC.

V and J are TRBV18 and TRBJ2-7; D is unresolved. Germline V CDR1 and CDR2: KGHSH, LQKENI. This CDR3 contains 15 residues. Trimming cost V 4 bases and J 1 base, with 14 bases left between them. The CDR3 is CASSLLMPASYEQYF. In DNA form, the CDR3 reads TGTGCCAGCTCACTTCTAATGCCAGCTTCCTACGAGCAGTACTTC.

For this clone: Other DNA sequences of this sample code for an identical CDR3. The rearrangement joins TRBV9 to TRBJ2-7; tentatively, D is TRBD1 or TRBD2 (5 bases each). V was trimmed by 4 bases and J by 1 base, leaving 12 bases between them. Germline V CDR1 and CDR2: SGDLS, YYNGEE. The CDR3 contains 14 residues. The CDR3: CASSPRDGSYEQYF. In nucleotides, the CDR3 is TGTGCCAGCAGCCCCCGGGACGGATCCTACGAGCAGTACTTC. The whole variable domain, remainder taken from reference TRBV9 and TRBJ2-7, is DSGVTQTPKHLITATGQRVTLRCSPRSGDLSVYWYQQSLDQGLQFLIQYYNGEERAKGNILERFSAQQFPDLHSELNLSSLELGDSALYFCASSPRDGSYEQYFGPGTRLTVT.

The chain links TRBV11-2 to TRBJ1-2; TRBD1 agrees at 7 bases. V was pared by 2 bases and J by 3 bases, with 9 bases of the junction left unmatched. This CDR3 is 16 amino acids long. Germline-derived CDR1 and CDR2 are SGHAT and FQNNGV. This CDR3 reads CASSLLRQGRYYGYTF. Written as DNA, the CDR3 is TGTGCCAGCAGCTTACTAAGACAGGGACGGTACTATGGCTACACCTTC.

This clone was recorded a few times. Other nucleotide sequences in the sample specify the same CDR3. The chain links TRBV19 to TRBJ1-5; D is perhaps TRBD1 (6 bases). V was trimmed by 6 bases and J by 0 bases, leaving 12 bases between them. The CDR3 is 15 amino acids. Germline CDR1 LNHDA, CDR2 SQIVND (reference sequence). The DNA for the CDR3 is TGTGCCAGTAGGACGACAGGCGTTAGCAATCAGCCCCAGCATTTT. As protein: CASRTTGVSNQPQHF.

J is TRBJ2-5 and V is TRBV6-1, with no clear D. Germline lookup yields CDR1 MNHNS and CDR2 SASEGT. V was pared by 2 bases and J by 3 bases, with 4 bases between. This CDR3 has 12 residues. DNA of the CDR3: TGTGCCAGCAGTGAACGCAAAGAGACCCAGTACTTC. Translating it yields CASSERKETQYF.

Points on this clone: The sample carries other DNA sequences with the same CDR3. The rearrangement uses TRBV2 and TRBJ2-7; D gene uncertain. Trimming cost V 3 bases and J 3 bases, with 3 bases left between them. The germline V gene has CDR1 SNHLY and CDR2 FYNNEI. CDR3 length equals 11 residues. In DNA, the CDR3 is TGTGCCAGCAGTGATTACTACGAGCAGTACTTC. It yields the protein CASSDYYEQYF.

The CDR3 spells CASSRPAGKGTDTQYF. The DNA of the CDR3 is TGTGCCAGCTCAAGACCCGCAGGGAAGGGGACAGATACGCAGTATTTT. V gene TRBV18 combines with J gene TRBJ2-3; D may be TRBD1 (5 bases). V dropped 5 bases and J dropped 3 bases, with 18 bases sitting between them. In germline, CDR1 is KGHSH, CDR2 LQKENI. There are 16 residues in the CDR3.

This chain links TRBV7-2 with TRBJ2-5; tentative D call: TRBD1 (6 bases). Trimming left V 1 base short and J 4 bases short, with 19 bases between. Germline V gives CDR1 SGHTA, CDR2 FQGNSA. This CDR3 comprises 17 residues. CDR3 in amino acids: CASSLGARDIPPETQYF. Written as DNA, the CDR3 is TGTGCCAGCAGCTTAGGGGCAAGGGACATCCCCCCAGAGACCCAGTACTTC. Full variable domain (rest looked up from reference TRBV7-2 and TRBJ2-5): GAGVSQSPSNKVTEKGKDVELRCDPISGHTALYWYRQSLGQGLEFLIYFQGNSAPDKSGLPSDRFSAERTGGSVSTLTIQRTQQEDSAVYLCASSLGARDIPPETQYFGPGTRLLVL.

In its sample, this clone was seen once. V usage is TRBV7-8 and J usage is TRBJ1-5, with 10 bases identical to TRBD1. The germline CDR1 and CDR2 sequences are SGHVS and FQNEAQ. This CDR3 has 14 residues. V was clipped by 3 bases and J by 8 bases; unmatched bases: 4. CDR3: CASSLTGGGEPQHF. For the CDR3, the DNA is TGTGCCAGCAGCTTGACAGGGGGCGGGGAGCCCCAGCATTTT.

This clone was seen only a few times. The chain employs TRBV2 and TRBJ1-5; TRBD1 agrees at 8 bases. CDR1 is SNHLY and CDR2 is FYNNEI in the germline V gene. With V trimmed by 5 bases and J by 6 bases, 6 bases remained unmatched. The CDR3 is 14 residues long. CDR3 coding DNA: TGTGCCAGCAGTAAAGGACAGGGTCCTCAGCCCCAGCATTTT. This gives the protein CASSKGQGPQPQHF.

The CDR3 reads CASSQRWEGIRNTEAFF. In DNA, the CDR3 is TGCGCCAGCAGTCAAAGGTGGGAAGGGATAAGGAACACTGAAGCTTTCTTT. The V call is TRBV23-1, the J call TRBJ1-1; D is uncertain. TRBV23-1 is flagged as an ORF with uncertain function. The CDR3 is 17 amino acids. V shed 2 bases and J shed 1 base, with 17 bases lying between them.

The chain combines TRBV15 with TRBJ1-3; tentative D call: TRBD1 (6 bases). The CDR3 runs to 17 residues. CDR1 and CDR2 from the germline V gene are LNHNV and YYDKDF (reference sequence). The V gene lost 1 base and the J gene lost 0 bases, with 13 bases spanning the gap. For the CDR3, the DNA is TGTGCCACCAGCAGAGTGCCCAGGGGAACCTCTGGAAACACCATATATTTT. This translates into CATSRVPRGTSGNTIYF. Full variable domain (missing parts from reference TRBV15 and TRBJ1-3): DAMVIQNPRYQVTQFGKPVTLSCSQTLNHNVMYWYQQKSSQAPKLLFHYYDKDFNNEADTPDNFQSRRPNTSFCFLDIRSPGLGDTAMYLCATSRVPRGTSGNTIYFGEGSWLTVV.

The chain links TRBV7-2 to TRBJ2-3; D is ambiguous. The CDR3 is 15 residues long. Between the trimmed V and J ends, which lost 5 bases and 0 bases, there was a span of 12 bases. The germline gives CDR1 SGHTA, CDR2 FQGNSA. This CDR3 reads CASSPGQLSTDTQYF. In DNA, the CDR3 is TGTGCCAGCAGCCCCGGGCAGCTCAGCACAGATACGCAGTATTTT.

V gene TRBV28 combines with J gene TRBJ2-3; a weak D match, TRBD2 (7 bases). CDR3 length: 15 amino acids. V gave up 6 bases and J gave up 0 bases, with 13 bases separating them. CDR1 MDHEN and CDR2 SYDVKM come from the germline V gene. This chain's CDR3 is CASRGGETSTDTQYF. CDR3 nucleotide sequence: TGTGCCAGCAGAGGGGGGGAGACTAGCACAGATACGCAGTATTTT.

The CDR3 DNA follows: TGTGCCAGCAGTGATGGGGGGGGTAAAGAGACCCAGTACTTC. Protein product: CASSDGGGKETQYF. V usage is TRBV2 and J usage is TRBJ2-5, with 7 nucleotides matching TRBD2. Germline V lookup: CDR1 SNHLY, CDR2 FYNNEI. V shed 3 bases and J 3 bases; nucleotides not matched to a gene: 4. CDR3 length: 14 amino acids.

The chain uses TRBV6-5 and TRBJ2-3; D assignment may be TRBD1 or TRBD2 (5 bases each). V dropped 0 bases and J dropped 2 bases, with 9 bases sitting between them. The CDR3 contains 15 residues. Germline V gene sequence: CDR1 MNHEY, CDR2 SVGAGI. The CDR3 DNA sequence: TGTGCCAGCAGTTACTCAGGGACCGACACAGATACGCAGTATTTT. Amino acid sequence: CASSYSGTDTDTQYF.

This chain connects TRBV5-1 to TRBJ2-7; no definite D call. Germline-derived CDR1 and CDR2 are SGHRS and YFSETQ. The length of the CDR3 is 13 residues. The ends were cut back, 0 bases at V and 3 bases at J, with 7 bases in the middle. The CDR3 protein is CASSLVPNYEQYF. The DNA of the CDR3 is TGCGCCAGCAGCTTGGTTCCTAACTACGAGCAGTACTTC.